Listed below are T cell receptor beta chains from one sample, sequenced in a study of T cells in Graves' hyperthyroidism and ophthalmopathy. MiXCR was run by TCRdb on the multiplex PCR reads, yielding one entry per CDR3 protein. The sample consists of fewer than 850,000 distinct CDR3 sequences, 15% to 20% of them appearing once. Sample: blood. The source is a man aged 50 to 59 with Graves' hyperthyroidism. Both conserved end residues are part of each CDR3. Fields, in order: D gene, clone size, V gene, J gene, CDR3 DNA, CDR3 protein. D genes are given only for firm matches. Only some rows state a clone size, as once, few, many or a class for expanded clones.

d_call: -; clone_size: -; v_call: TRBV6-2/TRBV6-3; j_call: TRBJ2-7; cdr3_nt: TGTGCCAGCAGTTACCCCCCGGAGCAAAGCTCCTACGAGCAGTACTTC; cdr3_aa: CASSYPPEQSSYEQYF
d_call: TRBD2; clone_size: many; v_call: TRBV20-1; j_call: TRBJ2-7; cdr3_nt: TGCAGTGCTAGAGTCCGGGACTACTCCTACGAGCAGTACTTC; cdr3_aa: CSARVRDYSYEQYF
d_call: TRBD1; clone_size: -; v_call: TRBV6-1; j_call: TRBJ1-5; cdr3_nt: TGTGCCAGCAGTCCAGGGACAGGGGATAAACAGCCCCAGCATTTT; cdr3_aa: CASSPGTGDKQPQHF
d_call: -; clone_size: few; v_call: TRBV15; j_call: TRBJ2-1; cdr3_nt: TGTGCCACCAGCAGAGATCCGAGCTCTATGCAGTTCTTC; cdr3_aa: CATSRDPSSMQFF
d_call: TRBD2; clone_size: few; v_call: TRBV6-1; j_call: TRBJ2-1; cdr3_nt: TGTGCCAGCAGAGACCGGGTGTTGGCTAGCGGGAGTAGTATGTATGAGCAGTTCTTC; cdr3_aa: CASRDRVLASGSSMYEQFF
d_call: -; clone_size: many; v_call: TRBV12-3/TRBV12-4; j_call: TRBJ1-1; cdr3_nt: TGTGCCAGCATCAAGGGCCAGACGGGTACTGAAGCTTTCTTT; cdr3_aa: CASIKGQTGTEAFF
d_call: -; clone_size: few; v_call: TRBV10-2; j_call: TRBJ1-1; cdr3_nt: TGCGCCAGCAGTGCGCCAATAAAATCCATGAACACTGAAGCTTTCTTT; cdr3_aa: CASSAPIKSMNTEAFF
d_call: TRBD1; clone_size: many; v_call: TRBV29-1; j_call: TRBJ2-7; cdr3_nt: TGCAGCGTTGAAGATACGTCCGGGACAGGGGGCGCGCAAGAGCAGTACTTC; cdr3_aa: CSVEDTSGTGGAQEQYF
d_call: TRBD2; clone_size: many; v_call: TRBV7-3; j_call: TRBJ2-1; cdr3_nt: TGTGCCAGCAGCCCAGGACCGGGACTAGCGGAATCTCGCGAGCAGTTCTTC; cdr3_aa: CASSPGPGLAESREQFF
d_call: -; clone_size: many; v_call: TRBV18; j_call: TRBJ1-4; cdr3_nt: TGTGCCAGCTCACCGGATCAGCTAAATGAAAAACTGTTTTTT; cdr3_aa: CASSPDQLNEKLFF
d_call: -; clone_size: few; v_call: TRBV20-1; j_call: TRBJ2-1; cdr3_nt: TGCAGTGCTTACAGGGAAAATGAGCAGTTCTTC; cdr3_aa: CSAYRENEQFF
d_call: TRBD2; clone_size: -; v_call: TRBV5-6; j_call: TRBJ2-1; cdr3_nt: TGTGCCAGCAGCACTCGACTAGCGGGAGGGCTAAGAGAGCAGTTCTTC; cdr3_aa: CASSTRLAGGLREQFF
d_call: TRBD1; clone_size: few; v_call: TRBV13; j_call: TRBJ1-2; cdr3_nt: TGTGCCAGCAGCGGCGCCCGACAGGGGACCCACTATGGCTACACCTTC; cdr3_aa: CASSGARQGTHYGYTF
d_call: TRBD2; clone_size: -; v_call: TRBV3-1; j_call: TRBJ2-1; cdr3_nt: TGTGCCAGCAGCCGTAGCGGGTGGGATGAGCAGTTCTTC; cdr3_aa: CASSRSGWDEQFF
d_call: -; clone_size: -; v_call: TRBV7-2; j_call: TRBJ2-3; cdr3_nt: TGTGCCAGCAGCTTAACGAGGACCCCAGATACGCAGTATTTT; cdr3_aa: CASSLTRTPDTQYF
d_call: -; clone_size: -; v_call: TRBV10-3; j_call: TRBJ2-7; cdr3_nt: TGTGCCATCAGTGAGGGATTTGGGGAGCAGTACTTC; cdr3_aa: CAISEGFGEQYF
d_call: -; clone_size: many; v_call: TRBV19; j_call: TRBJ1-1; cdr3_nt: TGTGCCAGTAACACTATCGGGGCAGGGAGTATGAACACTGAAGCTTTCTTT; cdr3_aa: CASNTIGAGSMNTEAFF
d_call: -; clone_size: -; v_call: TRBV9; j_call: TRBJ1-6; cdr3_nt: TGTGCCAGCAGCGTAGGCACCGTAACCTTTAATTCACCCCTCCACTTT; cdr3_aa: CASSVGTVTFNSPLHF
d_call: TRBD2; clone_size: many; v_call: TRBV2; j_call: TRBJ2-5; cdr3_nt: TGTGCCAGCAGTGAAGGGGGACTAGCGGGAGGAGAGACCCAGTACTTC; cdr3_aa: CASSEGGLAGGETQYF
d_call: -; clone_size: many; v_call: TRBV2; j_call: TRBJ2-5; cdr3_nt: TGTGCCAGCAAAAAATTACAAGAGACCCAGTACTTC; cdr3_aa: CASKKLQETQYF
d_call: TRBD2; clone_size: few; v_call: TRBV24-1; j_call: TRBJ2-1; cdr3_nt: TGTGCCACCAGTGATTTACTAGCGGGGAATGAGCAGTTCTTC; cdr3_aa: CATSDLLAGNEQFF
d_call: -; clone_size: many; v_call: TRBV30; j_call: TRBJ2-7; cdr3_nt: TGTGCCTGGAGCGGCGGGTTGGACGAGCAGTACTTC; cdr3_aa: CAWSGGLDEQYF
d_call: -; clone_size: few; v_call: TRBV29-1; j_call: TRBJ2-7; cdr3_nt: TGCAGCGTGACGGGAGTGGGTGAGCAGTACTTC; cdr3_aa: CSVTGVGEQYF
d_call: -; clone_size: -; v_call: TRBV7-2; j_call: TRBJ2-5; cdr3_nt: TGTGCCAGCAGCCAACAGGGCGGCCAAGAGACCCAGTACTTC; cdr3_aa: CASSQQGGQETQYF